This T cell receptor beta chain was captured in a study of shared clonotypes between healthy human individuals. Genomic DNA of each subset was evenly split across several immunoSEQ plates. The table came from immunoSEQ multiplex PCR; TCRdb's copy has only in-frame clones and leaves some out. The table has approximately 1.1 million clones, 78% seen once; the top ten hold approximately 0.56%. Points from the study as a whole: The low donor count limited represented genetic and exposure-history diversity.

On this clone: Its antigen is not known.

The CDR3 loop spans 16 amino acids. CDR1 is ENHRY, CDR2 SYGVKD, per germline. V was shortened by 0 bases and J by 2 bases, with 11 bases between the two germline ends. Researchers partitioned CD4+ cells into CD45RA+ naive and CD45RA-negative memory subsets. The chain links TRBV10-3 to TRBJ1-5, with a possible D match to TRBD1 (5 bases). Sequencing was done on a sample of memory CD4+ T cells from PBMCs. Subset reported: CD45RA-negative fraction. The receptor was isolated from a man between 18 and 35 years old in good health. Some clones in this sample may be carry-over from other donors' samples. CDR3 amino acids: CAISESRGLGNQPQHF. In nucleotides, the CDR3 is TGTGCCATCAGTGAGTCGAGGGGCCTGGGCAATCAGCCCCAGCATTTT.